This entry lists 27 T cell receptor beta chains sequenced from one sample in a study of technical replicates of blood from a few donors (dated by TCRdb to 2015 to 2018). Receptor libraries were prepared by the immunoSEQ multiplex PCR assay. TCRdb carries this immuneACCESS record with in-frame sequences only. Its versions omit some clonotypes, under half of them owing to an unresolved V gene in the studies checked, with the rest unexplained. This sample gives tens of thousands of clones in total; roughly 90% of them show up just once. The ten top clones hold approximately 0.4% of the sample. Sequencing was performed on T cells isolated from PBMCs. The source is a human donor in good health.

This clone appeared once. The chain recombines TRBV29-1 with TRBJ2-7; 7 nucleotides line up with TRBD1. With 4 bases clipped from V and 4 bases from J, the junction kept 4 bases outside the gene matches. This CDR3 spans 12 amino acids. In germline, CDR1 is SQVTM, CDR2 ANQGSEA. The CDR3, as DNA: TGCAGCGTTGTGGACAGGCCGTACGAGCAGTACTTC. Amino acids: CSVVDRPYEQYF.

The gene calls are TRBV7-6 and TRBJ1-3; no firm D call. V gave up 3 bases and J gave up 4 bases, with 7 bases separating them. Per the germline V gene, CDR1 is SGHVS and CDR2 is FNYEAQ. The CDR3 covers 13 residues. CDR3 in DNA: TGTGCCAGCAGCTTGGCGGCCGGAAACACCATATATTTT. It specifies CASSLAAGNTIYF.

This chain uses TRBV18 with TRBJ2-7, with D uncertain. There are 13 residues in the CDR3. Germline V CDR1 and CDR2: KGHSH, LQKENI. The germline V and J ends were trimmed by 6 bases and 4 bases, with 13 bases remaining between them. The CDR3 sequence: CASSRQAGYEQYF. The CDR3 nucleotides read TGTGCCAGCTCCCGACAAGCAGGTTACGAGCAGTACTTC.

V gene TRBV5-1 combines with J gene TRBJ1-2; 10 bases fit TRBD1. J lost 6 bases, V lost 7 bases, and 9 bases had no gene match. This CDR3 is 14 amino acids long. Germline CDR1 SGHRS, CDR2 YFSETQ. CDR3 loop: CASQLTGTGDGYTF. CDR3 nucleotides: TGCGCCAGCCAACTTACAGGGACAGGGGATGGCTACACCTTC. Complete variable domain (other parts from reference TRBV5-1 and TRBJ1-2): KAGVTQTPRYLIKTRGQQVTLSCSPISGHRSVSWYQQTPGQGLQFLFEYFSETQRNKGNFPGRFSGRQFSNSRSEMNVSTLELGDSALYLCASQLTGTGDGYTFGSGTRLTVV.

This chain uses TRBV7-2 with TRBJ1-3; the D is unclear. The V gene's germline CDR1 is SGHTA and CDR2 FQGNSA. CDR3 length equals 13 residues. V was trimmed by 5 bases and J by 0 bases, leaving 5 bases between them. In nucleotides, the CDR3 is TGTGCCAGCAGCACTAACTCTGGAAACACCATATATTTT. Translating it yields CASSTNSGNTIYF.

V gene TRBV30 combines with J gene TRBJ2-5; TRBD2 agrees at 8 bases. The CDR3 consists of 14 residues. Germline-derived CDR1 and CDR2 are GTSNPN and SVGIG (reference sequence). V shed 1 base and J 9 bases; nucleotides not matched to a gene: 10. For the CDR3, the DNA is TGTGCCTGGAGTGAAGGACTAGCTTCGGCCGCCCAGTACTTC. This gives the protein CAWSEGLASAAQYF.

This clone was observed once. The V gene is TRBV11-3, the J gene TRBJ1-2; maybe TRBD1 (5 bases). Germline values: CDR1 SGHNT, CDR2 YENEEA. V lost 4 bases and J 4 bases, leaving 19 bases between the germline ends. The CDR3 is 16 residues long. The DNA for the CDR3 is TGTGCCAGCAGCTGGGGAGGGCAGGGCCTATTCTATGGCTACACCTTC. Translated, it gives CASSWGGQGLFYGYTF. Variable domain in full (rest from reference TRBV11-3 and TRBJ1-2): EAGVVQSPRYKIIEKKQPVAFWCNPISGHNTLYWYLQNLGQGPELLIRYENEEAVDDSQLPKDRFSAERLKGVDSTLKIQPAELGDSAVYLCASSWGGQGLFYGYTFGSGTRLTVV.

The rearrangement links TRBV19 to TRBJ1-1; D perhaps matches TRBD1 (5 bases). There are 15 residues in the CDR3. The ends were cut back, 5 bases at V and 2 bases at J, with 15 bases in the middle. The V gene's germline CDR1 is LNHDA and CDR2 SQIVND (reference sequence). CDR3 bases: TGTGCCAGTAGTGAGCGGGGACGGGGTAACACTGAAGCTTTCTTT. Protein sequence: CASSERGRGNTEAFF.

The J gene is TRBJ1-2, the V gene TRBV19; a possible D gene is TRBD1 (6 bases). The CDR3 length is 14 residues. Trimming removed 3 bases at V and 8 bases at J, with 16 bases between. Germline V gives CDR1 LNHDA, CDR2 SQIVND (reference sequence). The CDR3 is CASSISGQREGYTF. The CDR3 DNA reads as TGTGCCAGTAGTATCAGTGGACAGAGAGAGGGCTACACCTTC.

V usage is TRBV6-6 and J usage is TRBJ1-1, with D perhaps matching TRBD1 (5 bases). Germline assignment: CDR1 MNHNY and CDR2 SVGAGI (reference sequence). V was clipped by 6 bases and J by 0 bases, with 8 bases between them. The CDR3 runs to 13 residues. The CDR3 reads CASRGRVNTEAFF. CDR3 nucleotide sequence: TGTGCCAGCAGGGGCAGGGTGAACACTGAAGCTTTCTTT.

The rearrangement links TRBV2 to TRBJ1-1, with unresolved D. V shed 6 bases and J shed 4 bases, with 18 bases lying between them. Germline loops: CDR1 SNHLY, CDR2 FYNNEI. The CDR3 loop spans 15 amino acids. CDR3 loop: CASSSWRRESTEAFF. The CDR3 DNA follows: TGTGCCAGCAGCTCCTGGAGGAGGGAGTCCACTGAAGCTTTCTTT.

This clone was recorded once. V usage is TRBV28 and J usage is TRBJ2-2; tentative D call: TRBD1 (6 bases). The germline V gene has CDR1 MDHEN and CDR2 SYDVKM. CDR3 length: 15 amino acids. Trimming shortened V by 6 bases and J by 7 bases, and 18 bases separated the two germline ends. The CDR3 DNA sequence: TGTGCCAGCAGGGGCAGTACAGGGCTCGGCGGGGAGCTGTTTTTT. This sequence encodes CASRGSTGLGGELFF.

The genes are TRBV28 and TRBJ2-7, with a tentative D call TRBD2 (7 bases). Germline CDR1 is MDHEN and CDR2 is SYDVKM. This CDR3 spans 14 amino acids. Trimming removed 2 bases from V and 7 bases from J, with 15 bases in between. CDR3 sequence: CASSLMGEGGEQYF. The DNA of the CDR3 is TGTGCCAGCAGTTTAATGGGCGAGGGGGGGGAGCAGTACTTC.

V and J are TRBV4-3 and TRBJ2-6, with TRBD1 matching 9 bases. The J segment lost 1 base and the V segment lost 4 bases, leaving 8 bases of the junction unmatched. CDR1 is LGHNA and CDR2 is YSLEER in the germline V gene. The CDR3 is 18 amino acids. The CDR3 is CASSPWTGEGSGANVLTF. CDR3 coding DNA: TGCGCCAGCAGCCCCTGGACAGGGGAAGGGTCTGGGGCCAACGTCCTGACTTTC.

The genes are TRBV30 and TRBJ2-3; a weak D match, TRBD2 (5 bases). The V gene lost 0 bases and the J gene lost 8 bases, with 15 bases spanning the gap. Germline V gene sequence: CDR1 GTSNPN, CDR2 SVGIG (reference sequence). This CDR3 has 14 amino acids. This CDR3 reads CAWSVSGKDVTQYF. CDR3 DNA: TGTGCCTGGAGTGTATCCGGGAAAGACGTTACGCAGTATTTT.

The V gene is TRBV7-9, the J gene TRBJ2-3; D unclear. Trimming removed 8 bases from V and 2 bases from J, with 14 bases in between. CDR3 length: 14 residues. Per germline, CDR1 SEHNR and CDR2 FQNEAQ (reference sequence). Here the CDR3 DNA reads TGTGCCAGCGATCCCGGGTTGATCACAGATACGCAGTATTTT. It specifies CASDPGLITDTQYF.

The chain combines TRBV7-8 with TRBJ1-2, with D possibly being TRBD1 (6 bases). V shed 3 bases and J shed 3 bases, with 14 bases lying between them. From germline, CDR1 is SGHVS and CDR2 FQNEAQ. The CDR3 is made up of 15 amino acids. CDR3 residues: CASSLNRDTDYGYTF. The CDR3 DNA reads TGTGCCAGCAGCTTGAACCGGGACACTGACTATGGCTACACCTTC.

This rearrangement joins TRBV4-2 to TRBJ1-3; D is perhaps TRBD1 (6 bases). Germline-derived CDR1 and CDR2 are LGHNA and YNFKEQ. Trimming shortened V by 2 bases and J by 9 bases, and 17 bases separated the two germline ends. The CDR3 totals 15 residues. In nucleotides, the CDR3 is TGTGCCAGCAGCCAATACCTCTCGGGAGGGGGCACCATATATTTT. Its translation: CASSQYLSGGGTIYF.

V gene TRBV19 combines with J gene TRBJ1-4; D not certain. Trimming removed 0 bases from V and 7 bases from J, with 6 bases in between. The CDR3 runs to 13 residues. Germline CDR1 LNHDA, CDR2 SQIVND (reference sequence). The CDR3 reads CASSIDVVEKLFF. The CDR3 DNA follows: TGTGCCAGTAGTATAGATGTCGTTGAAAAACTGTTTTTT.

The V gene is TRBV29-1, the J gene TRBJ2-7; D ambiguous. V was trimmed by 6 bases and J by 3 bases, leaving 9 bases between them. Germline V gene sequence: CDR1 SQVTM, CDR2 ANQGSEA. The CDR3 is 11 residues long. The CDR3 sequence: CSVASLYEQYF. In DNA, the CDR3 is TGCAGCGTCGCCAGTCTCTACGAGCAGTACTTC.

This chain links TRBV5-1 with TRBJ2-7, with D possibly being TRBD2 (6 bases). V lost 4 bases, J lost 0 bases, and 17 bases lay in between. The CDR3 totals 16 residues. Looked up from germline, CDR1 is SGHRS and CDR2 is YFSETQ. The CDR3, as DNA: TGCGCCAGCAGCCCGAGGGGACTCCAGAGCTCCTACGAGCAGTACTTC. Protein: CASSPRGLQSSYEQYF.

The V gene is TRBV7-2, the J gene TRBJ1-2, with 7 positions matching TRBD1. The germline V gene encodes CDR1 SGHTA and CDR2 FQGNSA. The V and J ends lost 3 bases and 0 bases, in that order; junction bases with no gene match: 4. The CDR3 totals 15 residues. The chain's CDR3 is CASSFTGTANYGYTF. CDR3 nucleotides: TGTGCCAGCAGCTTCACCGGGACAGCTAACTATGGCTACACCTTC.

The chain joins TRBV5-4 to TRBJ2-7; a weak D match, TRBD1 (6 bases). V lost 4 bases and J lost 0, with 14 bases in between. The CDR3 has 15 residues. Germline CDR1 SGHNT, CDR2 YYREEE (reference sequence). The CDR3 is CASSASQGSSYEQYF. Written as DNA, the CDR3 is TGTGCCAGCAGCGCATCCCAGGGGAGCTCCTACGAGCAGTACTTC. The full variable domain, with the rest looked up from reference TRBV5-4 and TRBJ2-7, is ETGVTQSPTHLIKTRGQQVTLRCSSQSGHNTVSWYQQALGQGPQFIFQYYREEENGRGNFPPRFSGLQFPNYSSELNVNALELDDSALYLCASSASQGSSYEQYFGPGTRLTVT.

This rearrangement joins TRBV27 to TRBJ2-7; D might be TRBD1 (5 bases). Germline V gene lookup returns CDR1 MNHEY and CDR2 SMNVEV (reference sequence). The CDR3 sequence is 13 residues long. Trimming removed 5 bases at V and 2 bases at J, with 10 bases between. The CDR3 spells CASSPGLPYEQYF. The CDR3 nucleotides are TGTGCCAGCAGTCCAGGGCTACCCTACGAGCAGTACTTC.

The chain has TRBV9 and TRBJ1-1, with D perhaps matching TRBD1 (5 bases). The ends were cut back, 4 bases at V and 1 base at J, with 11 bases in the middle. Germline CDR1 is SGDLS and CDR2 is YYNGEE. The CDR3 consists of 14 residues. The CDR3 sequence: CASSSFQGNTEAFF. The CDR3 DNA reads TGTGCCAGCAGCTCCTTTCAGGGGAACACTGAAGCTTTCTTT.

The chain employs TRBV9 and TRBJ2-3, with 9 bases fitting TRBD2. Germline V gene data show CDR1 as SGDLS and CDR2 as YYNGEE. The CDR3 extends over 17 amino acids. Trimming at V came to 4 bases and at J to 6 bases, leaving 15 bases not matched to a gene. The CDR3 loop is CASSPPTPTSGLDTQYF. The CDR3 nucleotides read TGTGCCAGCAGCCCTCCAACCCCGACTAGCGGTTTGGATACGCAGTATTTT. The entire variable domain, with the rest obtained from reference TRBV9 and TRBJ2-3, is as follows: DSGVTQTPKHLITATGQRVTLRCSPRSGDLSVYWYQQSLDQGLQFLIQYYNGEERAKGNILERFSAQQFPDLHSELNLSSLELGDSALYFCASSPPTPTSGLDTQYFGPGTRLTVL.

This clone was seen only once. The same CDR3 also results from other DNA sequences found in this sample. This chain links TRBV6-5 with TRBJ1-1; D unclear. V lost 0 bases to trimming and J lost 4 bases, with 9 bases between them. The V gene's germline CDR1 is MNHEY and CDR2 SVGAGI. CDR3 length: 14 residues. CDR3 sequence (DNA): TGTGCCAGCAGTTACTCCCTTGGAGCCACTGAAGCTTTCTTT. Protein sequence: CASSYSLGATEAFF.